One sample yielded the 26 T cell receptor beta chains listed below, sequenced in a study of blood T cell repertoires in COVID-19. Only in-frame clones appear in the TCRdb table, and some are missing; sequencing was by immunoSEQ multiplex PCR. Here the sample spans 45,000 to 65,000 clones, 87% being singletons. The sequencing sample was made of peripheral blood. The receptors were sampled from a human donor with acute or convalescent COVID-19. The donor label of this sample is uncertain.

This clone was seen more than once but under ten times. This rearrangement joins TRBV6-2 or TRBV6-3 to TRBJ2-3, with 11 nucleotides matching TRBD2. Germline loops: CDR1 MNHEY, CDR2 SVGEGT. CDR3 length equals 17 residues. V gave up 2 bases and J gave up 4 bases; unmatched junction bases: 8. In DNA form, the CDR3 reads TGTGCCAGCAGTTACCGGATAGCGGGAGGGCAGTCAGATACGCAGTATTTT. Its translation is CASSYRIAGGQSDTQYF.

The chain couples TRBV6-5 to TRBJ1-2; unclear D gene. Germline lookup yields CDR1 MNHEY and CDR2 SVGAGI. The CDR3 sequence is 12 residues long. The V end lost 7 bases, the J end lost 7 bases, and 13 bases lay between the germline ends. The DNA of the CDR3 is TGTGCCAGCACTCCTACTCGTCGTGGCTACACCTTC. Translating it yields CASTPTRRGYTF.

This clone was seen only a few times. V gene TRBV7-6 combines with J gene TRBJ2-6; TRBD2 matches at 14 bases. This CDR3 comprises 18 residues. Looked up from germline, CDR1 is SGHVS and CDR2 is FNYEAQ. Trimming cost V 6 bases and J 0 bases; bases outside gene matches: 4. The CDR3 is CASRPTSGRASGANVLTF. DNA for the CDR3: TGTGCCAGCAGACCGACTAGCGGGAGGGCCTCTGGGGCCAACGTCCTGACTTTC.

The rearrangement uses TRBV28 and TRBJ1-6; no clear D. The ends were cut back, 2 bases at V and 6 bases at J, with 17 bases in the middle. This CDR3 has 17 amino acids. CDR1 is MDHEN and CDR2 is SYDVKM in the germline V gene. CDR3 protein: CASSLISQARRNSPLHF. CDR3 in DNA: TGTGCCAGCAGTTTAATATCCCAAGCTAGGCGTAATTCACCCCTCCACTTT.

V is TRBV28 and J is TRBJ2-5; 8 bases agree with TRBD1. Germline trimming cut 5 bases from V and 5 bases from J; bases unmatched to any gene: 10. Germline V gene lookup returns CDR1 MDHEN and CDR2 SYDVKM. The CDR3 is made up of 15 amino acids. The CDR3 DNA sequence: TGTGCCAGCAGTGTGTATGGGACAGGCAGGGAGACCCAGTACTTC. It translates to CASSVYGTGRETQYF.

CDR3 sequence reads: CASSLGFGGGDISTPFYTEAFF. Written as DNA, the CDR3 is TGTGCCAGCAGCTTAGGTTTTGGGGGAGGGGACATTTCGACCCCTTTTTACACTGAAGCTTTCTTT. The chain is built from TRBV7-6 and TRBJ1-1, with D perhaps matching TRBD1 (6 bases). Per germline, CDR1 SGHVS and CDR2 FNYEAQ. This CDR3 is built from 22 residues. V was cut by 1 base and J by 3 bases, with 33 bases left in between.

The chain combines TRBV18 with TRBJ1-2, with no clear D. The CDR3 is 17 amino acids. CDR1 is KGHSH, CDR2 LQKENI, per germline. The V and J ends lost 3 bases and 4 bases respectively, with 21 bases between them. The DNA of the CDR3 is TGTGCCAGCTCACCTTCGGAAGGAGGGCGGACTGGCTATGGCTACACCTTC. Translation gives CASSPSEGGRTGYGYTF.

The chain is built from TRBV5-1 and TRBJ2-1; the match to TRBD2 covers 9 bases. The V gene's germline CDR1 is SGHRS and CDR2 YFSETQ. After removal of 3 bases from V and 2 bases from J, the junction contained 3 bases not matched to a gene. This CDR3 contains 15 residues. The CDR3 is CASSSTSGPYNEQFF. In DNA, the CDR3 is TGCGCCAGCAGCTCGACTAGCGGACCCTACAATGAGCAGTTCTTC. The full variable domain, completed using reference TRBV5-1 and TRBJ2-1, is KAGVTQTPRYLIKTRGQQVTLSCSPISGHRSVSWYQQTPGQGLQFLFEYFSETQRNKGNFPGRFSGRQFSNSRSEMNVSTLELGDSALYLCASSSTSGPYNEQFFGPGTRLTVL.

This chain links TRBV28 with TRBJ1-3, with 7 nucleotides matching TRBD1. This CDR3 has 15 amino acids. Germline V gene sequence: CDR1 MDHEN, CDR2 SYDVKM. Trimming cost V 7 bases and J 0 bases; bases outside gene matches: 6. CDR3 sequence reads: CASKRQGGSGNTIYF. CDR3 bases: TGTGCCAGCAAGAGACAGGGAGGCTCTGGAAACACCATATATTTT.

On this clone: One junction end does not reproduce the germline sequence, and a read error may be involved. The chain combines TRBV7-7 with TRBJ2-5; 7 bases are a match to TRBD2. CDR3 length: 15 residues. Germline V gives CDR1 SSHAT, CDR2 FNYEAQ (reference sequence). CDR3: CASSFTGGVRETQYF. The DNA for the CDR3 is TGTGCTAGCAGCTTTACGGGAGGTGTTCGAGAGACCCAGTACTTC.

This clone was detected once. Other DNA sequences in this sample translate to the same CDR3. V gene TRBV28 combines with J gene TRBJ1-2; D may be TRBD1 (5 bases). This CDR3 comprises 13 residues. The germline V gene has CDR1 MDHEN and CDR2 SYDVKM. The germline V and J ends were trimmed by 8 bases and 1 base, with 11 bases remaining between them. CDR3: CASSEGLNYGYTF. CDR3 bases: TGTGCCAGCTCAGAGGGACTTAACTATGGCTACACCTTC.

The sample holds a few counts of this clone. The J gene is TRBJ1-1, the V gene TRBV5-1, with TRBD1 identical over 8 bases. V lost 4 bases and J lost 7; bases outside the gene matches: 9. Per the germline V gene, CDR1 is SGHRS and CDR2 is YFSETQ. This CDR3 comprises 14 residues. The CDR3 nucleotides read TGCGCCAGCAGCCAAAGTCCCGGGACAGGTGAAGCTTTCTTT. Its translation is CASSQSPGTGEAFF.

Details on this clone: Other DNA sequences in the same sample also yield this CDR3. The CDR3 here is CASSPEGSYNEQFF. CDR3 nucleotide sequence: TGTGCCAGCTCACCAGAGGGCTCCTACAATGAGCAGTTCTTC. This rearrangement joins TRBV18 to TRBJ2-1; maybe TRBD2 (5 bases). Germline V gives CDR1 KGHSH, CDR2 LQKENI. CDR3 length equals 14 residues. V was clipped by 2 bases and J by 0 bases, with 5 bases between them.

CDR3 coding DNA: TGTGCCAGCAGTTCCGGGACACACTACGAGCAGTACGTC. Its protein is CASSSGTHYEQYV. This chain connects TRBV28 to TRBJ2-7, with TRBD1 as a possible D gene (6 bases). The CDR3 is made up of 13 amino acids. From germline, CDR1 is MDHEN and CDR2 SYDVKM. Between the trimmed V and J ends, which lost 4 bases and 3 bases, there was a span of 10 bases.

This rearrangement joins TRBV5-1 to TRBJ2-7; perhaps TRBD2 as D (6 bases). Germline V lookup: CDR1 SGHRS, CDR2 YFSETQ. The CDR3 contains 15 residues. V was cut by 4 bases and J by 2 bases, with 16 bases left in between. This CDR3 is CASSVTPGGTYEQYF. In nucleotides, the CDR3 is TGCGCCAGCAGCGTAACGCCCGGGGGAACCTACGAGCAGTACTTC.

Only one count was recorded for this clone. The CDR3 DNA is TGTGCCATCAGTGCCCTACAGGAGTCCGGGGAGCTGTTTTTT. Translated, it gives CAISALQESGELFF. This chain uses TRBV10-3 with TRBJ2-2, with D perhaps matching TRBD1 (5 bases). Germline lookup yields CDR1 ENHRY and CDR2 SYGVKD. V lost 4 bases and J 6 bases, leaving 12 bases between the germline ends. The CDR3 is 14 amino acids.

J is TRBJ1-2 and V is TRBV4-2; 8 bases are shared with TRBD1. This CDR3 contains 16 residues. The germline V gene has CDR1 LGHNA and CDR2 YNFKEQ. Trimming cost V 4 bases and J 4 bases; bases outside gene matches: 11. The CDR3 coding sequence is TGTGCCAGCAGCCCGGAACCCGCAGGGGGCCTCTATGGCTACACCTTC. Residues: CASSPEPAGGLYGYTF.

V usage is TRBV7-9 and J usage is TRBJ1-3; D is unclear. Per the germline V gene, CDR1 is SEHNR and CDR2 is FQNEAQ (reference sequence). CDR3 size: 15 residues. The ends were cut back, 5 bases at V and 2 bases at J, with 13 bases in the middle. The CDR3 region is CASSLGRRTGNTIYF. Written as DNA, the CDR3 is TGTGCCAGCAGCCTCGGTCGGAGGACTGGAAACACCATATATTTT. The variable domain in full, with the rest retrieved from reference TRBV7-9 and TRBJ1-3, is DTGVSQNPRHKITKRGQNVTFRCDPISEHNRLYWYRQTLGQGPEFLTYFQNEAQLEKSRLLSDRFSAERPKGSFSTLEIQRTEQGDSAMYLCASSLGRRTGNTIYFGEGSWLTVV.

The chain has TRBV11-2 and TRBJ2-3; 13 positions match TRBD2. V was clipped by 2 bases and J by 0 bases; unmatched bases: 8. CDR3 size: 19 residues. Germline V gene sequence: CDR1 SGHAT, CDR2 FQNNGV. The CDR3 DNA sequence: TGTGCCAGCAGCTTAATGGAACTAGCGGGAGGGCCGAGCACAGATACGCAGTATTTT. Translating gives CASSLMELAGGPSTDTQYF. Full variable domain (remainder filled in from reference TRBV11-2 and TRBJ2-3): EAGVAQSPRYKIIEKRQSVAFWCNPISGHATLYWYQQILGQGPKLLIQFQNNGVVDDSQLPKDRFSAERLKGVDSTLKIQPAKLEDSAVYLCASSLMELAGGPSTDTQYFGPGTRLTVL.

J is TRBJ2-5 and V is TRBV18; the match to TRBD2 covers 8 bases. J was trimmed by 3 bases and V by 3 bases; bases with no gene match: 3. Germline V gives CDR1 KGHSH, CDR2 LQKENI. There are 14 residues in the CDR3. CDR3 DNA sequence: TGTGCCAGCTCACCGTCAGCGGGAGAAGAGACCCAGTACTTC. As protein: CASSPSAGEETQYF. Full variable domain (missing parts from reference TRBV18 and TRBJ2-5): NAGVMQNPRHLVRRRGQEARLRCSPMKGHSHVYWYRQLPEEGLKFMVYLQKENIIDESGMPKERFSAEFPKEGPSILRIQQVVRGDSAAYFCASSPSAGEETQYFGPGTRLLVL.

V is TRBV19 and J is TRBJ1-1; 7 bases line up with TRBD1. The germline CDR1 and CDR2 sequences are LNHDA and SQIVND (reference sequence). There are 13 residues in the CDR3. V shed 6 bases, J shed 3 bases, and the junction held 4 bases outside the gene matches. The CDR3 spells CASSPDRDTEAFF. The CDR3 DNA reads TGTGCCAGTAGCCCCGACAGGGACACTGAAGCTTTCTTT.

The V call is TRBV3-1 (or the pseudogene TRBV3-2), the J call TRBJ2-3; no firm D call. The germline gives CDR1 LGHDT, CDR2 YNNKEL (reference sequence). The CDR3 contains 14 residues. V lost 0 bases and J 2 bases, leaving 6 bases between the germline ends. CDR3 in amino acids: CASSQERNTDTQYF. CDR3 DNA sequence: TGTGCCAGCAGCCAAGAGAGGAACACAGATACGCAGTATTTT.

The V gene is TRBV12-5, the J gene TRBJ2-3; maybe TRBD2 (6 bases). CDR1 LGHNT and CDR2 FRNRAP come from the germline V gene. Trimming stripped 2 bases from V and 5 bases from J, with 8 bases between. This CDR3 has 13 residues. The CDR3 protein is CASGLSGGDTQYF. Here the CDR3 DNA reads TGTGCTAGTGGTTTGTCCGGGGGAGATACGCAGTATTTT.

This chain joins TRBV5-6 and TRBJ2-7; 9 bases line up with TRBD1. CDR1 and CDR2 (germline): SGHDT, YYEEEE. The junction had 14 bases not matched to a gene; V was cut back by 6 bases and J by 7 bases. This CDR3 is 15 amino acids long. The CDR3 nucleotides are TGTGCCAGCACCTCAGTGACAGGGGGGTCGTGGGAGCAGTACTTC. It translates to CASTSVTGGSWEQYF.

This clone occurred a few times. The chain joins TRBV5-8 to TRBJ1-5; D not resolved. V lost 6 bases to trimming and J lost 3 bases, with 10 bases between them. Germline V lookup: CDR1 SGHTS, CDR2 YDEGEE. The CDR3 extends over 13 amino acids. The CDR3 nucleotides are TGTGCCAGCAAGCGGGAGAACAATCAGCCCCAGCATTTT. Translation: CASKRENNQPQHF.

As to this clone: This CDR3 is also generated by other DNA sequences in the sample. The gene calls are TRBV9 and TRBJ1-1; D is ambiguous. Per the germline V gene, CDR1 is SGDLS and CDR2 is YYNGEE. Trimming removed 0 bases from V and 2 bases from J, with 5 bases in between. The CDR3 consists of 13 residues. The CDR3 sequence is CASSVDLNTEAFF. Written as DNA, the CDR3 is TGTGCCAGCAGCGTAGATCTAAACACTGAAGCTTTCTTT.